This passage covers 9 T cell receptor beta chains from one sample sequenced in a study of a mutant IDH1 vaccine in newly diagnosed glioma. Profiled with immunoSEQ multiplex PCR; TCRdb holds only in-frame clones, not every one. Of some 15,000 clones in the sample, almost 80% were seen once. Time point indicated: baseline, week 1 (first vaccination visit). Documented treatment: pre-vaccination baseline after standard-of-care therapy. This specimen was PBMCs, taken from a glioma patient treated with radiotherapy, temozolomide or both. Source of these receptors: a man in his forties or fifties with glioma.

The chain links TRBV15 to TRBJ2-1, with a tentative D call TRBD1 (5 bases). Trimming left V 4 bases short and J 0 bases short, with 13 bases between. Germline CDR1 reads LNHNV; CDR2 reads YYDKDF (reference sequence). The CDR3 extends over 16 amino acids. This chain's CDR3 is CATSIEDTSSYNEQFF. CDR3 coding DNA: TGTGCCACCAGCATAGAGGACACGAGCTCCTACAATGAGCAGTTCTTC.

This clone was seen only a few times. This rearrangement joins TRBV5-6 to TRBJ2-1; D ambiguous. V lost 4 bases and J lost 10, with 21 bases in between. The CDR3 spans 15 residues. CDR1 is SGHDT and CDR2 is YYEEEE in the germline V gene. Here the CDR3 DNA reads TGTGCCAGCAGCCTGAACCGGGTCGTGGTGTGGGAGCAGTTCTTC. It yields the protein CASSLNRVVVWEQFF.

The chain has TRBV6-5 and TRBJ2-2, with D possibly matching TRBD2 (6 bases). V shed 11 bases and J shed 0 bases, with 10 bases lying between them. This CDR3 has 13 residues. Germline lookup yields CDR1 MNHEY and CDR2 SVGAGI. CDR3 residues: CAVREANTGELFF. The DNA for the CDR3 is TGTGCCGTGCGGGAAGCGAACACCGGGGAGCTGTTTTTT.

The chain recombines TRBV14 with TRBJ2-3; D may be TRBD1 or TRBD2 (5 bases each). V was pared by 3 bases and J by 3 bases, with 10 bases between. The CDR3 contains 14 residues. Germline CDR1 reads SGHDN; CDR2 reads FVKESK. CDR3 loop: CASSHGTPTDTQYF. The CDR3 DNA follows: TGTGCCAGCAGCCACGGGACCCCTACAGATACGCAGTATTTT.

V gene TRBV6-4 combines with J gene TRBJ2-5; D ambiguous. From germline, CDR1 is MRHNA and CDR2 SNTAGT. The CDR3 contains 15 residues. V lost 6 bases and J 3 bases, leaving 17 bases between the germline ends. DNA for the CDR3: TGTGCCAGCAGGAACCAAGATTCAACGGAAGAGACCCAGTACTTC. Translated, it gives CASRNQDSTEETQYF.

This chain uses TRBV29-1 with TRBJ2-7; maybe TRBD2 (6 bases). Trimming pared 1 base from V and 5 bases from J, leaving 21 bases between. CDR1 SQVTM and CDR2 ANQGSEA come from the germline V gene. CDR3 length equals 16 residues. DNA of the CDR3: TGCAGCGTTGAAGGAACGGCGGGGTGGGCTGAAAACGAGCAGTACTTC. It translates to CSVEGTAGWAENEQYF.

In its sample, this clone is medium-sized (0.01 to 0.1%). The chain couples TRBV6-1 to TRBJ2-7, with 9 bases matching TRBD2. V lost 3 bases, J lost 6 bases, and 6 bases stayed unmatched. The CDR3 sequence is 14 residues long. The V gene's germline CDR1 is MNHNS and CDR2 SASEGT. CDR3 bases: TGTGCCAGCAGTGAGCGGGAGGGCCTCCGCGAGCAGTACGTC. Translation gives CASSEREGLREQYV.

V is TRBV6-5 and J is TRBJ1-6, with D unclear. V dropped 4 bases and J dropped 6 bases, with 4 bases sitting between them. The CDR3 runs 12 residues. The germline V gene has CDR1 MNHEY and CDR2 SVGAGI. The CDR3 spells CASSSFNSPLHF. The CDR3 coding sequence is TGTGCCAGCAGTTCTTTTAATTCACCCCTCCACTTT.

This chain links TRBV7-2 with TRBJ2-1, with a possible D match to TRBD1 (5 bases). The CDR3 consists of 18 residues. CDR1 and CDR2 from the germline V gene are SGHTA and FQGNSA. Trimming stripped 1 base from V and 0 bases from J, with 16 bases between. DNA for the CDR3: TGTGCCAGCAGCTTAGGCCCGCCTGGGGCGTCCTCCTACAATGAGCAGTTCTTC. Translation: CASSLGPPGASSYNEQFF.